A selection of T cell receptor beta chains follows, all from one sample in a study of blood T cell repertoires in COVID-19. The repertoire was sequenced with immunoSEQ multiplex PCR; TCRdb's copy has only in-frame clones and lacks some. The sample yields a few hundred thousand clones, approximately 86% seen once. The sequenced sample was PBMCs or T cells enriched from blood (not recorded which). All receptors come from a middle-aged woman with acute COVID-19. The CDR3 runs from the conserved cysteine through the conserved F or W. The order of the fields is D gene, V gene, J gene, clone size, CDR3 DNA, CDR3 protein. The D gene is left open where the match is weak. Part of the rows lack a size; the others show once, few, many or a class for expanded clones.

TRBD2	TRBV18	TRBJ2-7	-	TGTGCCAGCTCGTCTAGCGGGGGCTACGAGCAGTACTTC	CASSSSGGYEQYF
-	TRBV9	TRBJ2-3	-	TGTGCCAGCAGCGTAGGAAGGACAAGGCAGGATACGCAGTATTTT	CASSVGRTRQDTQYF
TRBD1	TRBV6-2/TRBV6-3	TRBJ2-3	-	TGTGCCAGCAGTACCCGGGACAGGGAATGGGGCTCAGATACGCAGTATTTT	CASSTRDREWGSDTQYF
-	TRBV19	TRBJ2-1	-	TGTGCCAGTAGTCCCCGTGTTGTCAATGAGCAGTTCTTC	CASSPRVVNEQFF
-	TRBV10-2	TRBJ2-3	-	TGCGCCAGCGGTAACAGGAGAACAGATACGCAGTATTTT	CASGNRRTDTQYF
-	TRBV28	TRBJ1-5	once	TGTGCCAGCAGTTGGGGAGGGACGGGTAATCAGCCCCAGCATTTT	CASSWGGTGNQPQHF
TRBD1	TRBV27	TRBJ1-2	-	TGTGCCAGCAGCCACAGGGGGGGATTTAACTATGGCTACACCTTC	CASSHRGGFNYGYTF
TRBD2	TRBV3-1/TRBV3-2	TRBJ2-7	-	TGTGCCAGCAGCCACTTACCCCTAGTGGGACTAACCTACGAGCAGTACTTC	CASSHLPLVGLTYEQYF
TRBD2	TRBV15	TRBJ2-5	-	TGTGCCACCAGCAGAGATCGGGGGACTAGCGGGAGGGCCAGGTGGGAGACCCAGTACTTC	CATSRDRGTSGRARWETQYF
TRBD2	TRBV19	TRBJ2-1	-	TGTGCCAGTAGTATGCGGACTAGCGGGAGTCCCTACAATGAGCAGTTCTTC	CASSMRTSGSPYNEQFF
TRBD2	TRBV30	TRBJ2-7	-	TGTGCCTGGAGGGGAGCGGGAGCGGGGGAGGAGCAGTACTTC	CAWRGAGAGEEQYF
TRBD1	TRBV29-1	TRBJ2-7	-	TGCAGCGTTGGACAGGGGGCGTCCTACGAGCAGTACTTC	CSVGQGASYEQYF
-	TRBV15	TRBJ1-2	-	TGTGCCACCAGCAGCCCCAGAGGAGAGGGAGCTAACTATGGCTACACCTTC	CATSSPRGEGANYGYTF
-	TRBV24-1	TRBJ1-1	few	TGTGCCACCATCGGCAACCTTCTTGAGGACACTGAAGCTTTCTTT	CATIGNLLEDTEAFF
TRBD2	TRBV7-6	TRBJ2-5	-	TGTGCCAGCATCCATGGAGCGGGAGGGTACCAAGAGACCCAGTACTTC	CASIHGAGGYQETQYF
TRBD1	TRBV28	TRBJ1-5	-	TGTGCCAGCAGTTTAAGGCAGGGGGCTTATAGCAATCAGCCCCAGCATTTT	CASSLRQGAYSNQPQHF
TRBD1	TRBV5-1	TRBJ2-5	-	TGCGCCAGCAGCCGACAGGGGGCGCGGGAGACCCAGTACTTC	CASSRQGARETQYF
-	TRBV5-4	TRBJ1-3	few	TGTGCCAGCAGCTTGGACAGGGGAAACACCATATATTTT	CASSLDRGNTIYF
TRBD2	TRBV7-9	TRBJ2-7	-	TGTGCCAGCAGCTTAGCGACTAGCGGGAGACATGGGGAGCAGTACTTC	CASSLATSGRHGEQYF
-	TRBV28	TRBJ1-6	-	TGTGCCAGCAGTTCAGTAGGGGGAGTGGAAGGTTCACCCCTCCACTTT	CASSSVGGVEGSPLHF
-	TRBV28	TRBJ2-7	many	TGTGCCAGCAGGGGAAGTGGTTACGACAGTGGGTTCTTC	CASRGSGYDSGFF
TRBD2	TRBV24-1	TRBJ2-2	-	TGTGCCACCAGTGATCCGGGACTAGCGGGAGGGTTTGGCACCGGGGAGCTGTTTTTT	CATSDPGLAGGFGTGELFF
TRBD1	TRBV19	TRBJ1-2	-	TGTGCCAGTAGTAGCACAGGGGGCTCCTACTATGGCTACACCTTC	CASSSTGGSYYGYTF
-	TRBV9	TRBJ2-1	-	TGTGCCAGCAGCCCACACAAACAGGTTAATGAGCAGTTCTTC	CASSPHKQVNEQFF
-	TRBV28	TRBJ1-2	-	TGTGCCAGCAGTTCATCCGGGACTGCGGGAGGCTACACCTTC	CASSSSGTAGGYTF
-	TRBV18	TRBJ2-7	-	TGTGCCAGCTCACCACCCACCTACGAGCAGTACTTC	CASSPPTYEQYF
-	TRBV3-1/TRBV3-2	TRBJ2-7	-	TGTGCCAGCAGCCGAACGGGGGGCTCCGTCTACGAGCAGTACTTC	CASSRTGGSVYEQYF
-	TRBV2	TRBJ2-7	-	TGTGCCAGCAGTGAACGCGGGCCCCCCTACGAGCAGTACTTC	CASSERGPPYEQYF